A selection of T cell receptor beta chains follows, all from one sample in a study of regulatory dendritic cells for organ transplantation. Some clones are missing from TCRdb's copy, which holds only in-frame ones; the method was immunoSEQ multiplex PCR. This table holds more than 20,000 clones, about 85% found once. These receptors lack a known antigen. The sample taken for sequencing was naive CD4+ T cells from blood cultured with dendritic cells. Receptors were obtained from a human donor in good health. Each CDR3 is given with its conserved first and last residue. Fields, in order: CDR3 DNA, CDR3 protein, clone size, D gene, V gene, J gene. The D gene is left open where the match is weak. A clone size is listed for some rows: how often the clone was seen (once, few, many), or a class if it is expanded.

TGTGCCAGCAGCTTAGACTTGACAGGGGGCGATACAGATACGCAGTATTTT	CASSLDLTGGDTDTQYF	NA	TRBD1	TRBV7-9	TRBJ2-3
TGTGCCAGCTCACCACCGGCACCCAGGCGGAACACCGGGGAGCTGTTTTTT	CASSPPAPRRNTGELFF	NA	NA	TRBV18	TRBJ2-2
TGTGCCAGCAGTGGGGAAGCTCAGCCCCAGCATTTT	CASSGEAQPQHF	NA	NA	TRBV2	TRBJ1-5
TGTGCCAGCAGTATATACGGGACAGGGCATGAAAAACTGTTTTTT	CASSIYGTGHEKLFF	NA	TRBD1	TRBV28	TRBJ1-4
TGTGCCAGCAGCCCCAGGGGGGGGCTCAATGAGCAGTTCTTC	CASSPRGGLNEQFF	NA	NA	TRBV7-6	TRBJ2-1
TGTGCCAGCAGTTACTATGGCAGGCCGAACACTGAAGCTTTCTTT	CASSYYGRPNTEAFF	NA	NA	TRBV6-5	TRBJ1-1
TGTGCCAGCAGTTTATCGAGGCGGGGGGGGACAGGGACGCACGAGCAGTACTTC	CASSLSRRGGTGTHEQYF	NA	NA	TRBV27	TRBJ2-7
TGTGCCGGAAGTCTAGCGCCCCAGGGCCCAGATACGCAGTATTTT	CAGSLAPQGPDTQYF	NA	NA	TRBV6-5	TRBJ2-3
TGTGCCAGCAGTTACGGGACAGGTCTCGGGAATGAGCAGTTCTTC	CASSYGTGLGNEQFF	once	TRBD1	TRBV6-6	TRBJ2-1
TGTGCCAGCAGCAAGGCAGGCTCAGTGGGAACGCAGGAGCAGTTCTTC	CASSKAGSVGTQEQFF	NA	NA	TRBV21-1	TRBJ2-1
TGTGCCAGCAGCTTAGCCCGGGTAGGCGGCTACACCTTC	CASSLARVGGYTF	NA	NA	TRBV7-9	TRBJ1-2
TGTGCCAGCAGTGCCTGGACTAGCGATTACAATGAGCAGTTCTTC	CASSAWTSDYNEQFF	NA	TRBD2	TRBV27	TRBJ2-1
TGTGCCAGCAGTGAATTTAACAGCAATGAAAAACTGTTTTTT	CASSEFNSNEKLFF	NA	NA	TRBV25-1	TRBJ1-4
TGTGCCAGCAGCTTATTGCGCTATGGCTACACCTTC	CASSLLRYGYTF	NA	NA	TRBV7-9	TRBJ1-2
TGTGCCAGCTCACCATATGGCGGGAATAATGAAAAACTGTTTTTT	CASSPYGGNNEKLFF	few	NA	TRBV18	TRBJ1-4
TGTGCCAGCAGTCCACGCAGCGGGTTAACAGATACGCAGTATTTT	CASSPRSGLTDTQYF	NA	NA	TRBV6-6	TRBJ2-3
TGTGCCAGCAGTCCGGCCCTCCTGGCGCGGAACACTGAAGCTTTCTTT	CASSPALLARNTEAFF	NA	NA	TRBV27	TRBJ1-1
TGTGCCAGCAGCGAAGGCGTCTCGGGCAGCGCTGGAAACACCATATATTTT	CASSEGVSGSAGNTIYF	NA	NA	TRBV4-2	TRBJ1-3
TGTGCCAGCAGCTTTCCATCGACAGGGGGCTATACTAGTGGTGAGCAGTTCTTC	CASSFPSTGGYTSGEQFF	NA	TRBD1	TRBV11-2	TRBJ2-1
TGTGCCAGCAGCTTACTGGACACGAACACCGGGGAGCTGTTTTTT	CASSLLDTNTGELFF	NA	NA	TRBV7-9	TRBJ2-2
TGTGCCAGCAGTTTCAATACCGGGGAGCTGTTTTTT	CASSFNTGELFF	few	NA	TRBV28	TRBJ2-2
TGTGCCAGCAGCACCGGGACCCGTACCCAGTACTTC	CASSTGTRTQYF	NA	NA	TRBV7-2	TRBJ2-5
TGTGCCAGCAGCTTACCGGGCCCCACAGATACGCAGTATTTT	CASSLPGPTDTQYF	NA	NA	TRBV7-9	TRBJ2-3
TGTGCCAGCGAGTTGAACACTGAAGCTTTCTTT	CASELNTEAFF	NA	NA	TRBV28	TRBJ1-1
TGTGCCAGTAGTGTGCTGGGGGATCTATTTGGAAACACCATATATTTT	CASSVLGDLFGNTIYF	NA	NA	TRBV19	TRBJ1-3
TGTGCCAGCAGCTTAGGCACGAACACCGGGGAGCTGTTTTTT	CASSLGTNTGELFF	NA	NA	TRBV7-6	TRBJ2-2
TGTGCCAGCAGCCTCTCGGCGGGGACCTATAATTCACCCCTCCACTTT	CASSLSAGTYNSPLHF	NA	NA	TRBV7-2	TRBJ1-6
TGTGCCAGCAGCGCCCGTGTCCCCGGGAACACTGAAGCTTTCTTT	CASSARVPGNTEAFF	NA	NA	TRBV25-1	TRBJ1-1
TGTGCCAGCAGTTACTCGGGCCCGCCCCGGTGGGAGCAGTTCTTC	CASSYSGPPRWEQFF	NA	NA	TRBV6-6	TRBJ2-1
TGCGCCAGCAGTGGGGAGGGAATGGGCGAGCAGTACTTC	CASSGEGMGEQYF	NA	TRBD2	TRBV10-2	TRBJ2-7
TGTGCCAGCAGCTTGGTGGAGGAAGCTTTCTTT	CASSLVEEAFF	few	NA	TRBV5-6	TRBJ1-1
TGTGCCAGCAGCTTCAGGTTAGCCACTGAAGCTTTCTTT	CASSFRLATEAFF	NA	NA	TRBV7-2	TRBJ1-1
TGTGCCAGCAGTTACTCGAGCGGGCAAGAGACCCAGTACTTC	CASSYSSGQETQYF	NA	NA	TRBV6-6	TRBJ2-5